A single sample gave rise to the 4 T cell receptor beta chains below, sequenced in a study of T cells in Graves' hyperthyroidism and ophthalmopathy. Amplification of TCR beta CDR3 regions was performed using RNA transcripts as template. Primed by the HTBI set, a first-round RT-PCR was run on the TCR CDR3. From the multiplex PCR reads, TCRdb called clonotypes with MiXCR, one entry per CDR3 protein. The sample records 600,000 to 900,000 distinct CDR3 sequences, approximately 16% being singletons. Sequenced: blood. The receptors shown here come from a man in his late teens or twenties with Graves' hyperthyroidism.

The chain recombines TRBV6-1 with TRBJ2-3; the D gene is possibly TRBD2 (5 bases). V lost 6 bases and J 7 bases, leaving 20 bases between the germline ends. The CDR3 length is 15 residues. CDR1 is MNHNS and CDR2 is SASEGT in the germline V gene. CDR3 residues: CASSHGDSWGNTQYF. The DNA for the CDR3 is TGTGCCAGCAGCCACGGGGATTCTTGGGGAAATACGCAGTATTTT.

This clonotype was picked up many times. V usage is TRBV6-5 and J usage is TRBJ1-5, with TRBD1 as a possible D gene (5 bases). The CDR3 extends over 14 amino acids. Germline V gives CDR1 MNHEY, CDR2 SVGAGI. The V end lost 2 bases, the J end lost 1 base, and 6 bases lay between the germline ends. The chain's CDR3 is CASSYGGSNQPQHF. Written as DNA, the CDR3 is TGTGCCAGCAGTTACGGGGGGAGCAATCAGCCCCAGCATTTT.

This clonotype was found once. The CDR3 DNA follows: TGTGCCAGCAGCTTTCCCCTTAGCGGGATAAACACCGGGGAGCTGTTTTTT. Translating gives CASSFPLSGINTGELFF. The chain joins TRBV7-9 to TRBJ2-2; TRBD2 matches at 8 bases. This CDR3 contains 17 residues. V lost 3 bases, J lost 2 bases, and 8 bases stayed unmatched. CDR1 SEHNR and CDR2 FQNEAQ come from the germline V gene (reference sequence).

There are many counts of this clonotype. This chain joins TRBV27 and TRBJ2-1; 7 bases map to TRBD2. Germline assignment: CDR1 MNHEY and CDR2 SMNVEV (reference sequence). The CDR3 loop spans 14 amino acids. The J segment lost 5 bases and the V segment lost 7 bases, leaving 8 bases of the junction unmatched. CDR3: CASTGYGTNNEQFF. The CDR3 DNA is TGTGCCAGCACCGGATACGGGACTAACAATGAGCAGTTCTTC.